This T cell receptor (beta chain) was observed in a study of T cell repertoires in cytomegalovirus infection. Study findings and constraints: The study found HLA-C-restricted CMV-specific TCR beta clonotypes dominating the ex vivo response. CMV carriers with the relevant HLA were identified by cumulative public TCR beta family frequency.

Regarding this clonotype: Its antigen remains unidentified.

One entry per CDR3 protein results from TCRdb running MiXCR on the reads. The sample has 900,000 to 950,000 distinct CDR3 sequences; 30% to 40% are singletons. This TCR was sampled from a human donor in good health (CMV status not recorded). Some clones in this sample may be carry-over from other donors' samples. The material was cultured CD8+ T cells from PBMCs, obtained from culture after CMV antigen stimulation.

CDR3 DNA: TGTGCCAGCAGCTTGAGAGGGGGCCCTGAAGCTTTCTTT. The encoded protein is CASSLRGGPEAFF. The chain couples TRBV5-6 to TRBJ1-1; the match to TRBD1 covers 7 bases. With 1 base clipped from V and 6 bases from J, the junction kept 3 bases outside the gene matches. CDR1 is SGHDT, CDR2 YYEEEE, per germline. The length of the CDR3 is 13 residues. Combining the CDR3 with reference TRBV5-6 and TRBJ1-1 gives the whole variable domain DAGVTQSPTHLIKTRGQQVTLRCSPKSGHDTVSWYQQALGQGPQFIFQYYEEEERQRGNFPDRFSGHQFPNYSSELNVNALLLGDSALYLCASSLRGGPEAFFGQGTRLTVV.